This T cell receptor (beta chain) was profiled in a study of vaccination effects on CD4 cells after COVID-19. Study information: Post-vaccine sampling occurred a median 72 days after the second dose.

Germline-derived CDR1 and CDR2 are SGHDN and FVKESK. This CDR3 comprises 14 residues. Trimming stripped 2 bases from V and 0 bases from J, with 7 bases between. Study-level results: Few convalescent patients, and no early post-infection timepoints, were available to the study.

As regards this clone: The antigen is not known.

Repertoires were generated with immunoSEQ multiplex PCR, while TCRdb's copy carries only in-frame clones and drops some. Among about 30,000 clones, roughly 68% were seen once, and the ten largest hold roughly 15%. Ahead of sequencing, the ViraFEST assay grew antigen-specific CD4+ T cells using viral peptide pools. Upon completion of around eleven days in culture, CD4+ T cells were isolated. The participants, recipients of two vaccine doses, got either BNT162b2 or mRNA-1273. Among the vaccine recipients, none had a prior SARS-CoV-2 infection, and nucleocapsid antibodies were negative. The receptor's source is a human donor who received a COVID-19 vaccine. The input for sequencing was CD4+ T cells from PBMCs cultured with HCoV-OC43 spike peptides, taken after COVID-19 vaccination. Subset indicated: HCoV-OC43 spike overlapping peptide pool stimulation. The rearrangement uses TRBV14 and TRBJ1-1; unclear D gene. CDR3 protein: CASSQPTLNTEAFF. In DNA form, the CDR3 reads TGTGCCAGCAGCCAACCCACCTTGAACACTGAAGCTTTCTTT.